This T cell receptor (beta chain) stems from a study of blood T cell repertoires in COVID-19. Clones were sequenced by immunoSEQ multiplex PCR, and TCRdb holds only the in-frame ones, with some missing. The sample holds about 39,000 clones, approximately 94% seen once. CDR3 length equals 16 residues. The germline V gene encodes CDR1 LNHDA and CDR2 SQIVND (reference sequence). The J segment lost 2 bases and the V segment lost 5 bases, leaving 10 bases of the junction unmatched. Sequencing was carried out using peripheral blood. The chain couples TRBV19 to TRBJ2-7; TRBD1 agrees at 9 bases. The TCR sequence derives from a human donor with active COVID-19. The donor label of this sample is uncertain. Here the CDR3 DNA reads TGTGCCAGTAGTGCACTGCCGGGACAGGGCGCCTACGAGCAGTACTTC. Translating it yields CASSALPGQGAYEQYF.